The following is a T cell receptor beta chain sequence with its context. Antigen specificity is unknown. A much larger clone lies one base from this, so it may be a read error. Assay: immunoSEQ multiplex PCR; the TCRdb copy retains only in-frame clones and omits some. The sample includes approximately 70,000 clones, approximately 80% of them seen just once. The record originates from a study of T cell responses to AZD1222 COVID-19 vaccine. Study conclusions and caveats: Repertoire sampling occurred only after the peak T cell response. White British people made up most donors, females outnumbered males, and clonal diversity was possibly underestimated.

This sequence was found in an adult in good health. This specimen consisted of peripheral blood, obtained on day 0 of AZD1222 vaccination.

CDR3 DNA: TGTGCCAACAGGATCCTAGCGGGGGAGCCGGAGGGTAGGGAGACCCAGTACTTC. It encodes CANRILAGEPEGRETQYF. The J gene is TRBJ2-5, the V gene TRBV6-4; TRBD2 matches 10 bases. The CDR3 loop spans 18 amino acids. The germline CDR1 and CDR2 sequences are MRHNA and SNTAGT. J lost 5 bases, V lost 10 bases, and 22 bases had no gene match.